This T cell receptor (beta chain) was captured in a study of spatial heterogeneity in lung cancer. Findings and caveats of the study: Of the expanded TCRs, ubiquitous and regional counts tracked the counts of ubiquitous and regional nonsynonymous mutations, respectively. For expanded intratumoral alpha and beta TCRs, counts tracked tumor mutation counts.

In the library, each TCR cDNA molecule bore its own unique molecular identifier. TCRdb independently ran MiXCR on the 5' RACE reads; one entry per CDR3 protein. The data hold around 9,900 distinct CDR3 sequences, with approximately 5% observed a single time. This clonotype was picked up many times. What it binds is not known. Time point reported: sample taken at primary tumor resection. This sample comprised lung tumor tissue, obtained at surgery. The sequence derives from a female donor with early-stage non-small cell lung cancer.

In nucleotides, the CDR3 is TGTGCCAGCAGTCTACTCAAAAATTCACCCCTCCACTTT. Amino acid sequence: CASSLLKNSPLHF. This sequence joins TRBV12-3 or TRBV12-4 and TRBJ1-6, with D unclear. This CDR3 is built from 13 residues. The germline V and J ends were trimmed by 5 bases and 7 bases, with 9 bases remaining between them.